Reported below is one TCR beta chain. What it recognizes is unknown. The CDR3 has 13 residues. V shed 2 bases and J shed 5 bases, with 9 bases lying between them. CDR1 is MDHEN and CDR2 is SYDVKM in the germline V gene. Clones were read by immunoSEQ multiplex PCR, and TCRdb kept only the in-frame ones, dropping some. This sample yields about a million clones, of which about 75% are seen a single time; about 1.4% belongs to the top ten. The data were taken from a study of shared clonotypes between healthy human individuals. Findings and caveats of the study: The authors expected sequencing depth to affect clonotype sharing among donors.

V usage is TRBV28 and J usage is TRBJ1-2; D ambiguous. The origin of this receptor is a man younger than 35 in good health. The sample taken for sequencing was memory CD4+ T cells sorted from blood. Indicated subset: CD45RA-negative fraction. The CDR3 DNA reads TGTGCCAGCAGTTTAGGGCTGAGGTATGGCTACACCTTC. Its protein product is CASSLGLRYGYTF.